The clone carrying this T cell receptor (beta chain) has just a few counts. This specimen comes from a study of T-cell reconstitution after alpha-beta-depleted transplantation in children. The CDR3 has 16 residues. The germline V gene has CDR1 SQVTM and CDR2 ANQGSEA. V lost 4 bases, J lost 2 bases, and 7 bases stayed unmatched. The TCRbeta library was prepared with unique molecular identifiers. TCRdb re-derived calls from the PCR reads in MiXCR, one entry per CDR3 protein. The sample holds about 610,000 distinct CDR3 sequences, 10% to 13% seen once. The genes are TRBV29-1 and TRBJ2-1, with 11 bases aligning to TRBD1. The source of this sequence is a human donor who donated a stem cell graft to a child with acute myeloid leukemia. Sequenced material: PBMCs from the stem cell graft donor, taken from the stem cell graft. CDR3 region: CSVVGWTGGTYNEQFF. The DNA for the CDR3 is TGCAGCGTTGTGGGATGGACAGGGGGCACCTACAATGAGCAGTTCTTC.